Listed here is a single T cell receptor beta chain. This clone was seen only once. Its antigen is not yet known. The record has no base qualities; no much larger clone is one base away. This specimen belongs to a study of blood T cell repertoires in COVID-19 (TCRdb year 2020). A note on the overall study: Samples covering the acute and convalescent phases of COVID-19 were provided by collaborators in the United States, Italy and Spain. Where available, HLA class I and class II types were obtained from metadata supplied by the sample provider rather than from assay-based typing. The repertoires were released in a freely available public database meant as a resource for research on the immune response to SARS-CoV-2. The samples were drawn from the first 160 participants of the ongoing ImmuneRACE study and from some 1,300 subjects provided by 6 global collaborators. The dataset comprised deeply sampled blood TCRbeta repertoires from subjects exposed to, actively infected with, or recovered from COVID-19. The material from the prospective study consisted of cDNA or gDNA derived from T cells, B-cell-depleted T cells, or PBMCs. Sample metadata almost always included a de-identified subject ID, COVID-19 status, age in years and sex.

The full study reports these points: The amount of clinical and demographic metadata varied by source and participant and was provided uncurated.

Samples from volunteer blood donors who had recovered from COVID-19 were contributed by a second Seattle source. Each collaborating institution followed its own protocols to collect whole blood in K2EDTA tubes. For TCRbeta analysis, collaborators shipped samples as frozen whole blood, isolated PBMCs, or DNA extracted from either of those sample types. V is cut by 7 bases and J by 6 bases, and the space between the germline ends is 23 bases. Sequences PRHDT (CDR1) and FYEKMQ (CDR2) are obtained from the germline V gene (reference sequence). The CDR3 goes from the cysteine to the phenylalanine over 16 residues. Just CDR3 DNA is preserved here, 48 bases in frame from base 1. TCRbeta CDR3 regions were amplified from genomic DNA by means of the immunoSEQ Assay, a bias-controlled multiplex PCR. The published analysis was carried out like this. Within the assay, amplification of reference gene primers was used to estimate how many nucleated cells each sample contained. To quantify the absolute abundance of each unique TCRbeta CDR3 rearrangement, sequence reads were collapsed and filtered. For each sample, productive Simpson clonality was calculated as the square root of Simpson's diversity index over productive rearrangements. This immuneACCESS table, as held by TCRdb, lists in-frame sequences with V and J called but not all clones. Of the missing ones, under half trace to an unresolved V gene in checked studies; the others have no known cause. V and J calls and clone size are copied from that table; D and trimming were computed from the DNA. This sample holds 200,000 to 300,000 clones; 80% to 90% were observed only once. The ten largest clones capture 2% to 2.5% of the sample.

This receptor was taken from a man in his forties who had recovered from COVID-19. Sequencing was done on a sample of peripheral blood. This sequence uses TRBV13 and TRBJ2-3; the D gene cannot be resolved reliably. Read as DNA, the sequence is TGTGCCAGCACCTATAAGACTGGCGAGCCCGCCGATACGCAGTATTTT. Protein translation: CASTYKTGEPADTQYF.